This TCR beta chain was recorded in a study of blood T cell repertoires in COVID-19 (TCRdb year 2020). General notes on the study: Collaborator samples came from the United States, Italy and Spain and covered acute and convalescent phases of COVID-19. HLA class I and class II types, where available, came from metadata supplied by the sample provider rather than from assay-based typing. Samples came from the ongoing ImmuneRACE study (first 160 participants) plus 1,254 subjects from 6 global collaborators. A freely available public database, intended as a resource for researchers studying the immune response to SARS-CoV-2, is where the repertoires were released. The prospective study material was composed of cDNA or gDNA derived from T cells, B-cell-depleted T cells, or PBMCs. The sample metadata nearly always contained a de-identified subject ID, COVID-19 status, age in years and sex. Deeply sampled blood TCRbeta repertoires from subjects exposed to, actively infected with, or recovered from COVID-19 were included in the dataset. General study outcomes and caveats: How much clinical and demographic metadata was included differed by source and by participant, and the metadata was provided uncurated.

TCRbeta CDR3 regions were amplified from genomic DNA using the immunoSEQ Assay, a bias-controlled multiplex PCR. Turning to the authors' computational methods: Nucleated cell counts per sample were estimated from amplification of reference gene primers within the assay. Sequence reads were collapsed and filtered to measure the absolute abundance of every unique TCRbeta CDR3 rearrangement. Productive Simpson clonality was computed per sample as the square root of Simpson's diversity index over productive rearrangements. Held by TCRdb, this immuneACCESS table contains in-frame sequences only and omits some clones. Under half of the omission traces to an unresolved V gene where checked; the cause of the rest is unknown. That table is the source of V, J and clone size, and D and trimming were worked out from the DNA. This sample gives a few hundred thousand clones in total; 65% to 90% of them show up just once. The ten largest clones take up roughly 4.5% of the sample.

On this clone itself: Its binding antigen is unknown. The input lacks base qualities; no much larger clone sits a single base away.

Between the V and J ends, shortened by 0 bases and 4 bases respectively, the junction contains 13 bases. The germline V gene (reference sequence) supplies CDR1 SEHNR and CDR2 FQNEAQ. The CDR3 has 15 amino acids, counting the end cysteine and phenylalanine. Of the read, only the CDR3 DNA is kept; its 45 bases are in frame from base 1. Whole blood was collected in K2EDTA tubes by collaborating institutions according to the institutions' own protocols. For TCRbeta analysis, collaborator samples were shipped as frozen whole blood, as isolated PBMCs, or as DNA extracted from either sample type. The source of this sequence is a man aged 45-60 years with acute or convalescent COVID-19. The sequenced sample consisted of peripheral blood. This chain joins TRBV7-9 to TRBJ2-7, with TRBD1 perhaps the D gene, on 5 matching bases. The sequence in DNA is TGTGCCAGCAGCTTAGCTGCAGGGTTGGGGTACGAGCAGTACTTC. Translated, this gives CASSLAAGLGYEQYF. The reference TRBV7-9 and TRBJ2-7 proteins fill in what lies around the CDR3, so the full variable domain reads DTGVSQNPRHKITKRGQNVTFRCDPISEHNRLYWYRQTLGQGPEFLTYFQNEAQLEKSRLLSDRFSAERPKGSFSTLEIQRTEQGDSAMYLCASSLAAGLGYEQYFGPGTRLTVT.